This T cell receptor beta chain was found in a study of regulatory T cells in long-lasting Graves disease. This CDR3 contains 18 residues. From germline, CDR1 is SNHLY and CDR2 FYNNEI. Trimming pared 4 bases from V and 1 base from J, leaving 22 bases between. With iRepertoire HTBI primers and Arm-PCR of CDR3 regions, TCR beta libraries were built. As processed by the authors: In the combined samples, 55 to 75 TRBV and more than twelve TRBJ segments were identified. TCRdb passed the multiplex PCR reads through MiXCR, listing each CDR3 protein once. It is TCRdb's table, rather than the study itself, that gives the V and J calls and clone size. The sample has more than 300,000 distinct CDR3 sequences, 12% seen once. The sample's time point: newly diagnosed GD, antithyroid drugs for less than 3 months. Researchers made the TCR library from RNA that was extracted from PBMCs. Guidelines of the American Thyroid Association were used to diagnose Graves' disease.

This clonotype appeared many times. The antigen is unknown. Study-wide results and limits: Persistent patients had more shared public clonotypes (around 2,700) than new patients (roughly 900).

These records were also assigned to another study, of T cells in Graves' hyperthyroidism and ophthalmopathy. From that study: Researchers found most expanded thyroid clonotypes above 0.001 in blood as well.

The specimen comprised peripheral blood mononuclear cells (PBMCs), sampled at new diagnosis, from a patient treated with antithyroid drugs. The sequence derives from a woman between 18 and 29 years old with Graves disease. The gene calls are TRBV2 and TRBJ1-2, with D uncertain. CDR3 bases: TGTGCCAGCAGTGTACGTTTGACGGCCCGGGAGATTAACTATGGCTACACCTTC. Translation gives CASSVRLTAREINYGYTF.